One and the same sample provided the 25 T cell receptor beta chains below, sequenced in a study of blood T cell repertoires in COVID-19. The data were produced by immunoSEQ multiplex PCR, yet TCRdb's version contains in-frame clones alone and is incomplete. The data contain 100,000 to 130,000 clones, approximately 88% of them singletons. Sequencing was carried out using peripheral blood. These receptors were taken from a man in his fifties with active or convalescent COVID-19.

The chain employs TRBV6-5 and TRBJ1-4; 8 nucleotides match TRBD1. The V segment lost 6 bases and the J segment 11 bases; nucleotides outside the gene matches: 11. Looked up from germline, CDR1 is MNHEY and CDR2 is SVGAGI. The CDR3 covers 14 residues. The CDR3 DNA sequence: TGTGCCAGCAGCCTGACAGGGGCGAAGGGCAAACTGTTTTTT. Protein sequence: CASSLTGAKGKLFF.

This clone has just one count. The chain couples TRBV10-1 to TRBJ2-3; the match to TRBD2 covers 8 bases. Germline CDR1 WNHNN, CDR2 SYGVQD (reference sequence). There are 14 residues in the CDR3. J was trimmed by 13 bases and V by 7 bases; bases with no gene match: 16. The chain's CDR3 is CASISGVAGSRKYF. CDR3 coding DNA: TGCGCCAGCATCTCCGGGGTAGCGGGATCAAGAAAGTATTTT.

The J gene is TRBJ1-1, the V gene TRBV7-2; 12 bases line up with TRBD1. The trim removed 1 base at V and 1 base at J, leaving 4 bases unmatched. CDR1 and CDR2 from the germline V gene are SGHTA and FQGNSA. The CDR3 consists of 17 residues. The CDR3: CASSLGGTGGRNTEAFF. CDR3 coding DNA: TGTGCCAGCAGCTTAGGGGGGACAGGGGGCCGGAACACTGAAGCTTTCTTT.

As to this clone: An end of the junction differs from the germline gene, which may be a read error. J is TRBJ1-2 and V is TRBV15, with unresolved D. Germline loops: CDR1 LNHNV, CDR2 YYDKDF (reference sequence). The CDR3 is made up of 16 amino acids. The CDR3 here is CATSGDGLGANYGYTF. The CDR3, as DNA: TGTGCCACCAGCGGAGACGGGCTGGGAGCAAACTATGGCTACACCTTC.

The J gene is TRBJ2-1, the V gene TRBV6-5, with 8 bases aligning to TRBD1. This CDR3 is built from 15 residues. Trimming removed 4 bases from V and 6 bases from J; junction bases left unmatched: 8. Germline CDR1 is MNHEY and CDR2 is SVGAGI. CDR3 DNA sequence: TGTGCCAGCAGTTTCAGGACAGGGCCCCTCAATGAGCAGTTCTTC. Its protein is CASSFRTGPLNEQFF.

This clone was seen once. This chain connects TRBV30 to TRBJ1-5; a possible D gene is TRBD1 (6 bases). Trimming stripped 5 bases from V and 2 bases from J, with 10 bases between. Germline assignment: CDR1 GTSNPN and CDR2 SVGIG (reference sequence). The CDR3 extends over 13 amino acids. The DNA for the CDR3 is TGTGCCTGGTCTCCAGGGGGCAATCAGCCCCAGCATTTT. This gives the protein CAWSPGGNQPQHF.

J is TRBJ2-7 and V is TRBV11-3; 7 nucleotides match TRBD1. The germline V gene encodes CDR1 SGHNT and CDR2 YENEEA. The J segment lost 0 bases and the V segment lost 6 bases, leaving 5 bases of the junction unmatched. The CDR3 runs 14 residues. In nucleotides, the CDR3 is TGTGCCAGCAGAACGGACAGGAGCTCCTACGAGCAGTACTTC. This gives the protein CASRTDRSSYEQYF.

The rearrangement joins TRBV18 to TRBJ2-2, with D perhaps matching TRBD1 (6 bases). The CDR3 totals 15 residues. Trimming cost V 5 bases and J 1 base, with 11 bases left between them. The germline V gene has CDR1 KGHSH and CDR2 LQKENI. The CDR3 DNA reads TGTGCCAGCTCATTACAGGGTCAGAACACCGGGGAGCTGTTTTTT. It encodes CASSLQGQNTGELFF.

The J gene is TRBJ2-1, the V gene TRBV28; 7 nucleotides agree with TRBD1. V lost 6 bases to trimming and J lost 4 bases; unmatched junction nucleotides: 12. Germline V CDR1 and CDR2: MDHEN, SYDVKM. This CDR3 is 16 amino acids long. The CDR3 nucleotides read TGTGCCAGCAGCTTCAGGGGGTCGCCCTATTACAATGAGCAGTTCTTC. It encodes CASSFRGSPYYNEQFF.

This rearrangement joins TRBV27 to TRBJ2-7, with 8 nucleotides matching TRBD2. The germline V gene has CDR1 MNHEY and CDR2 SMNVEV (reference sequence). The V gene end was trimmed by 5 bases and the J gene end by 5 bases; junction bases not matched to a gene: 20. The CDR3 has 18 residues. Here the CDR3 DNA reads TGTGCCAGCAGTCACATCGGCGGGGGGCTAGCAGGTCCCGACGAGCAGTACTTC. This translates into CASSHIGGGLAGPDEQYF.

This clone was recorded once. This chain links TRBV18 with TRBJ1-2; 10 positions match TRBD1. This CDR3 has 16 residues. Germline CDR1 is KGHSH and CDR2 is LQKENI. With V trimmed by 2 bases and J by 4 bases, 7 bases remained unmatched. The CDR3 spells CASSPTGTGVSYGYTF. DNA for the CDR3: TGTGCCAGCTCACCAACCGGGACAGGGGTGTCCTATGGCTACACCTTC. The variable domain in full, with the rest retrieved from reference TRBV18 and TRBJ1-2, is NAGVMQNPRHLVRRRGQEARLRCSPMKGHSHVYWYRQLPEEGLKFMVYLQKENIIDESGMPKERFSAEFPKEGPSILRIQQVVRGDSAAYFCASSPTGTGVSYGYTFGSGTRLTVV.

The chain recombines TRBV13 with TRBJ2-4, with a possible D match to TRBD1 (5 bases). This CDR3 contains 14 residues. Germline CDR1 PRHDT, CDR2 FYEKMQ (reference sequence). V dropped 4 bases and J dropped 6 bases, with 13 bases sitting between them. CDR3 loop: CASSSGITRNIQYF. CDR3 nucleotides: TGTGCCAGCAGCTCAGGGATTACAAGAAACATTCAGTACTTC.

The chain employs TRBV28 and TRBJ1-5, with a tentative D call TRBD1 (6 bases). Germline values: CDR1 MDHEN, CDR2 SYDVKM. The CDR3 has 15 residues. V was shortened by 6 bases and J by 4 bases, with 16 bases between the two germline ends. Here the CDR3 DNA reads TGTGCCAGCAGGGCGTCCGGGACATCAAATCAGCCCCAGCATTTT. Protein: CASRASGTSNQPQHF.

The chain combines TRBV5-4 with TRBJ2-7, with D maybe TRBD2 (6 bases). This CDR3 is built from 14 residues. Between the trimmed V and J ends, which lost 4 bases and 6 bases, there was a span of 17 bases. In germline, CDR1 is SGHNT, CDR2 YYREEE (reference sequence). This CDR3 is CASSGGGISGEQYF. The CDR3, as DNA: TGTGCCAGCAGCGGAGGAGGGATCTCAGGCGAGCAGTACTTC. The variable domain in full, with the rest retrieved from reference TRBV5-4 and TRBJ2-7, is ETGVTQSPTHLIKTRGQQVTLRCSSQSGHNTVSWYQQALGQGPQFIFQYYREEENGRGNFPPRFSGLQFPNYSSELNVNALELDDSALYLCASSGGGISGEQYFGPGTRLTVT.

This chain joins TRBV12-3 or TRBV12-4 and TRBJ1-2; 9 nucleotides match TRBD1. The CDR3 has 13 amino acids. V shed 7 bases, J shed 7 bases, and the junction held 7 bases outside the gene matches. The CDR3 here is CASTPGQGFGYTF. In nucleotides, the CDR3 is TGTGCCAGCACCCCGGGACAGGGTTTTGGCTACACCTTC.

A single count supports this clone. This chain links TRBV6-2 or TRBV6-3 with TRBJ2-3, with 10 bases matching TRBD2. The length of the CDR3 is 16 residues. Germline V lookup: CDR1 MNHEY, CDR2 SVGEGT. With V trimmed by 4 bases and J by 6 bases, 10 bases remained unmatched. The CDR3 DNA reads TGTGCCAGCAGTTTCTCTAGCGGGAGAGGTCGGGATACGCAGTATTTT. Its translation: CASSFSSGRGRDTQYF.

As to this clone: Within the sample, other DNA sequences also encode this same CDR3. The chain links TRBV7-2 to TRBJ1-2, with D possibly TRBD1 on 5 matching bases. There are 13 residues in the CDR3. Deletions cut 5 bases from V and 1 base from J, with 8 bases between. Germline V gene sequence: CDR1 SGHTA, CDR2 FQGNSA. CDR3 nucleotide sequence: TGTGCCAGCAGCCCAGACAGTAACTATGGCTACACCTTC. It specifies CASSPDSNYGYTF.

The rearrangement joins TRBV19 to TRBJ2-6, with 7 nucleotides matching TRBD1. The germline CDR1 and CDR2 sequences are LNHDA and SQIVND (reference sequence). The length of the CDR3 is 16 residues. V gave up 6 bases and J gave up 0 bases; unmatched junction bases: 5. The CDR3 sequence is CASRRQGLSGANVLTF. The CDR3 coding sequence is TGTGCCAGTAGACGACAGGGCCTCTCTGGGGCCAACGTCCTGACTTTC.

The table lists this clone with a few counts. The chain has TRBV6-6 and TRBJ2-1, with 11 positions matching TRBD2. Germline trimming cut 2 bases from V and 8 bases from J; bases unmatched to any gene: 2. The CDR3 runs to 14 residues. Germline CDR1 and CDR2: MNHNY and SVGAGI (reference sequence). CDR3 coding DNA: TGTGCCAGCAGTTACACTAGCGGGAGACATGAGCAGTTCTTC. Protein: CASSYTSGRHEQFF.

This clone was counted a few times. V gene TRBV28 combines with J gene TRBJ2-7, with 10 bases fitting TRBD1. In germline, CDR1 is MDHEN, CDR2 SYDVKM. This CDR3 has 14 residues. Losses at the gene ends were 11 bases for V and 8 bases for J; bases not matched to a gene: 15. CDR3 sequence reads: CADKSGQGKIKQYF. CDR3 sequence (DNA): TGTGCCGACAAGTCGGGACAGGGGAAAATCAAGCAGTACTTC. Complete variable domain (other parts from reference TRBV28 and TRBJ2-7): DVKVTQSSRYLVKRTGEKVFLECVQDMDHENMFWYRQDPGLGLRLIYFSYDVKMKEKGDIPEGYSVSREKKERFSLILESASTNQTSMYLCADKSGQGKIKQYFGPGTRLTVT.

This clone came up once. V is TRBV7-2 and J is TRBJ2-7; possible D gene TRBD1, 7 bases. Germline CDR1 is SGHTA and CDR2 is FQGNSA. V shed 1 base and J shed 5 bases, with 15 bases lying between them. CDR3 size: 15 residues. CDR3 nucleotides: TGTGCCAGCAGCTTAGAGTCAGGGGGGCCGGACGAGCAGTACTTC. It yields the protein CASSLESGGPDEQYF. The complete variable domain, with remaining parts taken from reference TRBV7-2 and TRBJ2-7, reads GAGVSQSPSNKVTEKGKDVELRCDPISGHTALYWYRQSLGQGLEFLIYFQGNSAPDKSGLPSDRFSAERTGGSVSTLTIQRTQQEDSAVYLCASSLESGGPDEQYFGPGTRLTVT.

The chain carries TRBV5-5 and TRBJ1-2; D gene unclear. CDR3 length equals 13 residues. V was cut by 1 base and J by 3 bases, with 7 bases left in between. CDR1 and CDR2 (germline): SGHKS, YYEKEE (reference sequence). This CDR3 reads CASSLSGHYGYTF. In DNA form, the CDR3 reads TGTGCCAGCAGCTTGAGCGGTCACTATGGCTACACCTTC.

The CDR3 region is CAITPTQTSGSYEQYF. CDR3 DNA sequence: TGTGCCATCACCCCGACCCAGACTAGCGGGAGCTACGAGCAGTACTTC. This chain uses TRBV10-3 with TRBJ2-7; TRBD2 aligns across 12 bases. The CDR3 contains 16 residues. Germline loops: CDR1 ENHRY, CDR2 SYGVKD. J lost 3 bases, V lost 7 bases, and 10 bases had no gene match.

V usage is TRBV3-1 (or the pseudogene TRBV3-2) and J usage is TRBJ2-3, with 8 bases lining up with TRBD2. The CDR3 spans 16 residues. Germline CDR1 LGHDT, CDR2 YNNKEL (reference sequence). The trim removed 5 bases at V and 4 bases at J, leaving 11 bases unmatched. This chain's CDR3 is CASSSPAASGPDTQYF. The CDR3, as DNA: TGTGCCAGCAGCTCACCAGCCGCTAGCGGGCCAGATACGCAGTATTTT.

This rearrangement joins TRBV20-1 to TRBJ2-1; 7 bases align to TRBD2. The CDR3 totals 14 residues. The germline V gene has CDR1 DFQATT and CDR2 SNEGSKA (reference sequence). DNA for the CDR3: TGCAGCGCTGGTGGCGGGAGCTCCTACAATGAGCAGTTCTTC. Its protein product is CSAGGGSSYNEQFF.